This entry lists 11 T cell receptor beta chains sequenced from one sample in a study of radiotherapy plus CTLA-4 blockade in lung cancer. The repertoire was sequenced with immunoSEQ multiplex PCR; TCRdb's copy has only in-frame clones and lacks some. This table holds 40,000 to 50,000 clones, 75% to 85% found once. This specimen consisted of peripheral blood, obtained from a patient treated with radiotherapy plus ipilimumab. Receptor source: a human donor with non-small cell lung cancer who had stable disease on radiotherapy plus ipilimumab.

CDR3 DNA sequence: TGTGCCAGCAGTATGACTAGCGGAGGATACAATGAGCAGTTCTTC. It specifies CASSMTSGGYNEQFF. This sequence joins TRBV27 and TRBJ2-1, with 9 bases that match TRBD2. Germline V CDR1 and CDR2: MNHEY, SMNVEV (reference sequence). The CDR3 covers 15 residues. V lost 5 bases to trimming and J lost 4 bases; unmatched junction nucleotides: 6.

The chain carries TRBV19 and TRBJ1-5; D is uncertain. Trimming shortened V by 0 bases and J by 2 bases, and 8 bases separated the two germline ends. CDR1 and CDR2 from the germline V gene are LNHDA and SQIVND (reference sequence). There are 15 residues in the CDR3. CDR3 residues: CASSIEAVRNQPQHF. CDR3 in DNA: TGTGCCAGTAGTATAGAGGCGGTCCGCAATCAGCCCCAGCATTTT. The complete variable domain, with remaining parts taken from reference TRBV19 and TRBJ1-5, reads DGGITQSPKYLFRKEGQNVTLSCEQNLNHDAMYWYRQDPGQGLRLIYYSQIVNDFQKGDIAEGYSVSREKKESFPLTVTSAQKNPTAFYLCASSIEAVRNQPQHFGDGTRLSIL.

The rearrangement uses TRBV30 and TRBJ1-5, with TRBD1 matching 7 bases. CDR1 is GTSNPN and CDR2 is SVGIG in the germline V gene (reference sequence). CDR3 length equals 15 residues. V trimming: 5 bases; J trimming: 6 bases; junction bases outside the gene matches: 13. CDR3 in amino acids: CAWGETRGLGQPQHF. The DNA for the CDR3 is TGTGCCTGGGGGGAGACAAGGGGGCTGGGTCAGCCCCAGCATTTT.

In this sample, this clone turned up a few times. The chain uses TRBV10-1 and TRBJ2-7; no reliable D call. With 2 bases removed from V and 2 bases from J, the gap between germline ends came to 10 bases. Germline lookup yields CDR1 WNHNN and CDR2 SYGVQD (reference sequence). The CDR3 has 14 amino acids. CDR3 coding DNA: TGCGCCAGCAGTGAGACATCTGGAGCCTACGAGCAGTACTTC. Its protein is CASSETSGAYEQYF.

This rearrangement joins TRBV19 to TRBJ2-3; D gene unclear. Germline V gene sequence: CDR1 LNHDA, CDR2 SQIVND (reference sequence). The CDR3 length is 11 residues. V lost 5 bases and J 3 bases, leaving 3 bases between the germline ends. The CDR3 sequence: CASSHTDTQYF. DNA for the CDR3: TGTGCCAGTAGTCATACAGATACGCAGTATTTT.

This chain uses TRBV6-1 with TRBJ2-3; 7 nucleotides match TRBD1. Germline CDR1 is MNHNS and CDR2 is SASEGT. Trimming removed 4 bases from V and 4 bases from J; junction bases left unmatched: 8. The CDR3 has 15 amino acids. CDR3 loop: CASSGITGVSDTQYF. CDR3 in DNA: TGTGCCAGCAGTGGAATCACAGGGGTATCAGATACGCAGTATTTT.

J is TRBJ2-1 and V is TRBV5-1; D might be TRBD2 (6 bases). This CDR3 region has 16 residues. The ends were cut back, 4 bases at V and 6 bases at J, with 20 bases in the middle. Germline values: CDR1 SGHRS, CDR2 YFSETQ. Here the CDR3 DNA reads TGCGCCAGCAGCGGAGGGGCGCGGGGCCCTTCCAATGAGCAGTTCTTC. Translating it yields CASSGGARGPSNEQFF.

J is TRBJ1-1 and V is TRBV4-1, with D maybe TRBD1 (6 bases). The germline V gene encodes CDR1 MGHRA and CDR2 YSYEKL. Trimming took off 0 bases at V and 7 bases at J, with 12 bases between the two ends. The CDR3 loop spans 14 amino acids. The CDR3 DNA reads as TGCGCCAGCAGCCAAGATTCCGTACAGGGTGAAGCTTTCTTT. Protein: CASSQDSVQGEAFF.

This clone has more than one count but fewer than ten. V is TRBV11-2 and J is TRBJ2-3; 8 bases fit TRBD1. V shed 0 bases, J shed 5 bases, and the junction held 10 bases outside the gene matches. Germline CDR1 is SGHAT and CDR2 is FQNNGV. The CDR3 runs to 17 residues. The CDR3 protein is CASSLEVGRGRKDTQYF. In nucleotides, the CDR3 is TGTGCCAGCAGCTTAGAGGTCGGCAGGGGGCGGAAAGATACGCAGTATTTT.

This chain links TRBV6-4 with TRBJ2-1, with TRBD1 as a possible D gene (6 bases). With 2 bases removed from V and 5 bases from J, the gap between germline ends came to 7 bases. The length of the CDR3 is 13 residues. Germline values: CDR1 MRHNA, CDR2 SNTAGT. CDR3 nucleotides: TGTGCCAGCAGTGACGGGACAAACAATGAGCAGTTCTTC. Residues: CASSDGTNNEQFF.

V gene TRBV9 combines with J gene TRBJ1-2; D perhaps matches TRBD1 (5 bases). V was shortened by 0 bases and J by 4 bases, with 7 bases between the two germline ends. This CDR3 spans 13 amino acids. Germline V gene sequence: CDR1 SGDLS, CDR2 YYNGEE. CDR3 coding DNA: TGTGCCAGCAGCGTAGACGACAGCTATGGCTACACCTTC. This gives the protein CASSVDDSYGYTF. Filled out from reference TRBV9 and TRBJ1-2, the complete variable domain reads DSGVTQTPKHLITATGQRVTLRCSPRSGDLSVYWYQQSLDQGLQFLIQYYNGEERAKGNILERFSAQQFPDLHSELNLSSLELGDSALYFCASSVDDSYGYTFGSGTRLTVV.